Following are 20 T cell receptor beta chains from one sample sequenced in a study of neoadjuvant anti-PD-1 for oral cavity cancer. Profiled with immunoSEQ multiplex PCR; TCRdb holds only in-frame clones, not every one. This repertoire shows approximately 74,000 clones, approximately 80% found once; its top ten account for over 2.5%. This specimen was PBMCs, taken before nivolumab (anti-PD-1) treatment. Receptors were obtained from a person aged 35-79 years with oral cavity squamous cell carcinoma.

This chain links TRBV28 with TRBJ1-1, with TRBD1 matching over 11 bases. This CDR3 has 14 residues. Trimming removed 7 bases from V and 7 bases from J; junction bases left unmatched: 8. Germline loops: CDR1 MDHEN, CDR2 SYDVKM. CDR3 coding DNA: TGTGCCAGCAAGCCGGACAGGGGGCATGGTGAAGCTTTCTTT. Translated, it gives CASKPDRGHGEAFF.

This sequence joins TRBV6-6 and TRBJ2-6; D call uncertain. The CDR3 has 15 amino acids. Trimming removed 5 bases from V and 0 bases from J, with 8 bases in between. Germline CDR1 MNHNY, CDR2 SVGAGI (reference sequence). The CDR3: CASSTQDSGANVLTF. CDR3 DNA: TGTGCCAGCAGTACTCAGGACTCTGGGGCCAACGTCCTGACTTTC.

This chain links TRBV30 with TRBJ1-1; D remains unclear. Trimming left V 2 bases short and J 1 base short, with 11 bases between. Per the germline V gene, CDR1 is GTSNPN and CDR2 is SVGIG (reference sequence). CDR3 length: 14 residues. The DNA for the CDR3 is TGTGCCTGGAGTTACACCGGTGGGAACACTGAAGCTTTCTTT. Its protein product is CAWSYTGGNTEAFF.

To note about this clone: One end of the junction fails to match germline, which may point to a read error. The rearrangement joins TRBV5-1 to TRBJ2-3, with a tentative D call TRBD2 (6 bases). The germline gives CDR1 SGHRS, CDR2 YFSETQ. The CDR3 contains 15 residues. CDR3 coding DNA: TGCGCCAGCAGCTTGATGGACGGGAGCATAGATACGCAGTATTTT. This sequence encodes CASSLMDGSIDTQYF.

The rearrangement links TRBV14 to TRBJ2-2, with D perhaps being TRBD1 or TRBD2 (5 bases each). Germline assignment: CDR1 SGHDN and CDR2 FVKESK. The CDR3 length is 15 residues. Trimming cost V 1 base and J 4 bases, with 10 bases left between them. CDR3 loop: CASSQALRGTGELFF. The DNA for the CDR3 is TGTGCCAGCAGCCAAGCTCTGAGGGGCACCGGGGAGCTGTTTTTT.

The CDR3 sequence is CASGLAQGGQETQYF. Here the CDR3 DNA reads TGTGCTAGTGGTTTGGCCCAGGGAGGCCAAGAGACCCAGTACTTC. V usage is TRBV12-5 and J usage is TRBJ2-5; a weak D match, TRBD2 (6 bases). This CDR3 has 15 residues. V was clipped by 1 base and J by 1 base, with 10 bases between them. Germline lookup yields CDR1 LGHNT and CDR2 FRNRAP.

The V gene is TRBV2, the J gene TRBJ1-1; no definite D call. V lost 4 bases and J 1 base, leaving 7 bases between the germline ends. In germline, CDR1 is SNHLY, CDR2 FYNNEI. This CDR3 contains 13 residues. This CDR3 is CASSGSGNTEAFF. The CDR3 DNA reads as TGTGCCAGCAGTGGAAGTGGGAACACTGAAGCTTTCTTT.

The chain has TRBV2 and TRBJ2-7; 15 bases align to TRBD2. Germline CDR1 and CDR2: SNHLY and FYNNEI. The CDR3 totals 15 residues. Trimming removed 5 bases from V and 5 bases from J; junction bases left unmatched: 4. The CDR3 sequence: CASSPRTSGGDEQYF. CDR3 bases: TGTGCCAGCAGTCCCAGGACTAGCGGGGGGGACGAGCAGTACTTC.

J is TRBJ1-5 and V is TRBV28; D unresolved. The CDR3 extends over 15 amino acids. Germline V gene sequence: CDR1 MDHEN, CDR2 SYDVKM. V was trimmed by 3 bases and J by 1 base, leaving 10 bases between them. The CDR3 loop reads CASSFGVDSNQPQHF. The DNA of the CDR3 is TGTGCCAGCAGTTTCGGGGTAGACAGCAATCAGCCCCAGCATTTT.

The chain joins TRBV2 to TRBJ1-4; 9 nucleotides line up with TRBD1. Per the germline V gene, CDR1 is SNHLY and CDR2 is FYNNEI. The length of the CDR3 is 14 residues. Losses at the gene ends were 3 bases for V and 10 bases for J; bases not matched to a gene: 6. The CDR3 loop reads CASSDEQGAGKLFF. The CDR3 nucleotides read TGTGCCAGCAGTGACGAACAGGGGGCCGGAAAACTGTTTTTT.

The genes are TRBV7-6 and TRBJ1-5; D is possibly TRBD1 (5 bases). Germline V gene data show CDR1 as SGHVS and CDR2 as FNYEAQ. The CDR3 consists of 15 residues. Trimming pared 1 base from V and 3 bases from J, leaving 10 bases between. The CDR3 sequence is CASSLGGGPNQPQHF. The CDR3 region has the DNA TGTGCCAGCAGCTTAGGGGGGGGACCCAATCAGCCCCAGCATTTT.

The gene calls are TRBV27 and TRBJ2-5; D possibly matches TRBD1 or TRBD2 (5 bases each). Germline CDR1 and CDR2: MNHEY and SMNVEV (reference sequence). With 5 bases removed from V and 2 bases from J, the gap between germline ends came to 12 bases. The CDR3 contains 14 residues. The CDR3 is CASSRMGVQETQYF. CDR3 in DNA: TGTGCCAGCAGTCGCATGGGGGTGCAAGAGACCCAGTACTTC.

V usage is TRBV5-5 and J usage is TRBJ1-1; 9 bases are shared with TRBD1. CDR1 is SGHKS, CDR2 YYEKEE, per germline (reference sequence). The junction had 2 bases not matched to a gene; V was cut back by 4 bases and J by 1 base. This CDR3 contains 14 residues. The CDR3, as DNA: TGTGCCAGCAGCCTGGACAGGGGGAACACTGAAGCTTTCTTT. Its protein is CASSLDRGNTEAFF.

CDR3 coding DNA: TGTGCCAGCAGCTTAATAGGGGACAGGGGGTCTGAAAAACTGTTTTTT. It translates to CASSLIGDRGSEKLFF. V is TRBV7-8 and J is TRBJ1-4, with 11 positions matching TRBD1. Germline values: CDR1 SGHVS, CDR2 FQNEAQ. There are 16 residues in the CDR3. Trimming removed 2 bases from V and 7 bases from J; junction bases left unmatched: 6.

The chain carries TRBV7-9 and TRBJ2-1; D uncertain. The CDR3 is 12 amino acids. Per the germline V gene, CDR1 is SEHNR and CDR2 is FQNEAQ (reference sequence). With 1 base removed from V and 4 bases from J, the gap between germline ends came to 2 bases. The CDR3 nucleotides read TGTGCCAGCAGCTTAGATTACAATGAGCAGTTCTTC. Translation gives CASSLDYNEQFF.

The gene calls are TRBV5-1 and TRBJ2-2, with a weak D call TRBD2 (6 bases). V lost 4 bases and J lost 1, with 14 bases in between. This CDR3 is 16 amino acids long. CDR1 and CDR2 (germline): SGHRS, YFSETQ. Written as DNA, the CDR3 is TGCGCCAGCAGCAGGCGGGACTCATGGAACACCGGGGAGCTGTTTTTT. Protein: CASSRRDSWNTGELFF.

V is TRBV4-2 and J is TRBJ1-2; a weak D match, TRBD1 (6 bases). Trimming shortened V by 0 bases and J by 3 bases, and 11 bases separated the two germline ends. Per germline, CDR1 LGHNA and CDR2 YNFKEQ. The CDR3 spans 15 residues. CDR3 nucleotide sequence: TGTGCCAGCAGCCAAGACCGGACAGCCTACTATGGCTACACCTTC. Its protein product is CASSQDRTAYYGYTF.

This clone showed up just a few times. The chain's CDR3 is CATSPTGGQRTVGGYTF. The CDR3 DNA reads TGTGCCACCAGCCCAACCGGCGGACAGCGGACCGTGGGTGGCTACACCTTC. V and J are TRBV15 and TRBJ1-2; possibly TRBD1 for D (6 bases). The V and J ends lost 5 bases and 7 bases respectively, with 26 bases between them. The CDR3 loop spans 17 amino acids. From germline, CDR1 is LNHNV and CDR2 YYDKDF (reference sequence).

The chain is built from TRBV29-1 and TRBJ2-3, with 10 bases fitting TRBD2. The trim removed 6 bases at V and 1 base at J, leaving 7 bases unmatched. There are 15 residues in the CDR3. Looked up from germline, CDR1 is SQVTM and CDR2 is ANQGSEA. The CDR3 region is CSVTGLAEGTDTQYF. The DNA for the CDR3 is TGCAGCGTAACCGGACTAGCGGAGGGCACAGATACGCAGTATTTT.

The chain employs TRBV14 and TRBJ1-3; no firm D call. Germline CDR1 and CDR2: SGHDN and FVKESK. This CDR3 is built from 15 residues. Between the trimmed V and J ends, which lost 4 bases and 2 bases, there was a span of 12 bases. The CDR3 is CASSPSPGTGNTIYF. In DNA form, the CDR3 reads TGTGCCAGCAGCCCCTCCCCAGGAACTGGAAACACCATATATTTT.